This TCR beta chain is from a study of shared clonotypes between healthy human individuals. Deep was the level at which the assay was run. The assay was immunoSEQ multiplex PCR, and TCRdb's table has in-frame clones only and misses some. The repertoire includes about 1.5 million clones, nearly 99% of them detected once, and approximately 0.44% sits in the top ten. Regarding this clone: What it binds is not known. The identical CDR3 is also encoded by other nucleotide sequences in the sample.

CD4+ cells underwent separation, giving CD45RA+ naive and CD45RA-negative memory subsets. Regarding the study as a whole: Sharing of clonotypes among donors was expected to vary with sequencing depth. As a rule, naive subsets had a larger estimated richness than memory subsets.

Deletions cut 1 base from V and 7 bases from J, with 4 bases between. The CDR3 covers 11 residues. CDR1 SGHTA and CDR2 FQGNSA come from the germline V gene. Material: naive CD4+ T cells sorted from blood. Specified subset: CD45RA+ positively selected. The chain has TRBV7-2 and TRBJ2-5; D is undetermined. The TCR was taken from a man in his thirties or forties in good health. The CDR3 DNA reads as TGTGCCAGCAGCTTAGTGGGGACCCAGTACTTC. Its protein is CASSLVGTQYF.